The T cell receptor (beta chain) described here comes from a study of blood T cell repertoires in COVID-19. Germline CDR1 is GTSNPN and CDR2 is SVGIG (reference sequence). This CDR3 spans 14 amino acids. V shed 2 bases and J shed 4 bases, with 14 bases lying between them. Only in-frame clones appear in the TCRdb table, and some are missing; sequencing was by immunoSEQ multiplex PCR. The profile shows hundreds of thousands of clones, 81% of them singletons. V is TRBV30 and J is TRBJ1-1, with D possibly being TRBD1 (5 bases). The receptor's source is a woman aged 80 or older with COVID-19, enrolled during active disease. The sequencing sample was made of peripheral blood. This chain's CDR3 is CAWSSSGRSTEAFF. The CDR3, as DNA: TGTGCCTGGAGTTCTTCAGGGCGGAGCACTGAAGCTTTCTTT.